This TCR beta chain came from a study of CD8+ T cells in alopecia areata. Turning to the study itself: Treated patients were given oral tofacitinib, which was dosed at 5 to 10 mg twice daily. Study-wide results and caveats: It was lesional scalp, especially alopecia totalis/universalis, that showed higher clonality than normal scalp.

In regard to this clone: Its antigen is unknown.

Per the germline V gene, CDR1 is SGHAT and CDR2 is FQNNGV. V was pared by 5 bases and J by 0 bases, with 17 bases between. There are 16 residues in the CDR3. Following RNA extraction, reverse transcription yielded cDNA that acted as the sequencing template. The data were produced by immunoSEQ multiplex PCR, yet TCRdb's version contains in-frame clones alone and is incomplete. The table records about 180,000 clones, 51% of them present only once. The treatment denotes: oral pan-JAK inhibitor, 5-10 mg twice daily. This chain connects TRBV11-2 to TRBJ2-7; D unresolved. The clonotype comes from a human donor with alopecia areata. The specimen comprised CD8+ T cells sorted from blood, sampled at week 52, from a patient treated with tofacitinib. CDR3 in DNA: TGTGCCAGCAGCCCCCGAGTGGGCCTTCGCTCCTACGAGCAGTACTTC. It is translated as CASSPRVGLRSYEQYF.